This T cell receptor (beta chain) was identified in a study of T cells in Graves' hyperthyroidism and ophthalmopathy. Study-level points and caveats: Ophthalmopathy and stable hyperthyroidism were separated by a 13 V-J model.

This clonotype was counted ten times or more. Its antigen is currently unknown. TCR beta CDR3 sequences were amplified from RNA transcripts. The TCR CDR3 first-round RT-PCR relied on the HTBI primer set. One entry per CDR3 protein, called by TCRdb with MiXCR from the multiplex PCR reads. The sample yields 300,000 to 350,000 distinct CDR3 sequences, 15% to 20% seen once. CDR3 length equals 14 residues. Per germline, CDR1 SNHLY and CDR2 FYNNEI. Trimming stripped 8 bases from V and 5 bases from J, with 15 bases between. The sequence was collected from a woman between 50 and 59 years old with Graves' hyperthyroidism. Input material: blood. V usage is TRBV2 and J usage is TRBJ2-2; D may be TRBD1 or TRBD2 (5 bases each). The CDR3 nucleotides are TGTGCCAGCTCCCTGGGGCTAGCAACCGGGGAGCTGTTTTTT. Its translation is CASSLGLATGELFF.